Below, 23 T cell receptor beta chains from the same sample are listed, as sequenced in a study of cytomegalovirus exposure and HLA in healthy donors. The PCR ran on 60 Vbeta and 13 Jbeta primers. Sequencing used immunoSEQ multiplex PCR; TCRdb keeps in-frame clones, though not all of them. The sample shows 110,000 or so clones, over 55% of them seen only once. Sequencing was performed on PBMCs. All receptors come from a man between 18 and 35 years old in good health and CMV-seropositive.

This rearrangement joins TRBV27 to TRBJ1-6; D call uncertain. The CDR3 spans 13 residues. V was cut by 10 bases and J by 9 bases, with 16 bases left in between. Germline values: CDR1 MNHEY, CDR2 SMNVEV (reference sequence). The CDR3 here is CATRELGSSPLHF. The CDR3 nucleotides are TGTGCCACCCGGGAATTGGGAAGTTCACCCCTCCACTTT.

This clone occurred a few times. The CDR3 reads CASSESMGANYGYTF. The CDR3 nucleotides are TGTGCCAGCAGTGAATCGATGGGAGCTAACTATGGCTACACCTTC. J is TRBJ1-2 and V is TRBV25-1; D not certain. Per the germline V gene, CDR1 is MGHDK and CDR2 is SYGVNS. Trimming removed 1 base from V and 0 bases from J, with 9 bases in between. The CDR3 extends over 15 amino acids.

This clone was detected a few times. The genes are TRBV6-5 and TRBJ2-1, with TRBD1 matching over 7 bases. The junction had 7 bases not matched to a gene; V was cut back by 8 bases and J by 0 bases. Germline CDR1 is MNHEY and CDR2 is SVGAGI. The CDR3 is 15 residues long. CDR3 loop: CASRRDSSSYNEQFF. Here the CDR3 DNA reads TGTGCCAGCCGCCGGGACAGCAGCTCCTACAATGAGCAGTTCTTC.

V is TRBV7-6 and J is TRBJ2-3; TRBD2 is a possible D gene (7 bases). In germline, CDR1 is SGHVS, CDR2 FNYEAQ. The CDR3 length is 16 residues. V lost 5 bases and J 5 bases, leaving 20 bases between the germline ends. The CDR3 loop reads CASSPRLRGGVDTQYF. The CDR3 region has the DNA TGTGCCAGCAGCCCCCGGTTAAGGGGGGGGGTAGATACGCAGTATTTT.

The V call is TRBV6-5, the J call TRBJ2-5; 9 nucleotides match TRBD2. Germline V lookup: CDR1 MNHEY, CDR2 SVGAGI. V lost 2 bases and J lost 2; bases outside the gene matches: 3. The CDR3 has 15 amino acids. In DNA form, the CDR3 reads TGTGCCAGCAGTTACGGGCGGGGGGGTCAAGAGACCCAGTACTTC. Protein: CASSYGRGGQETQYF.

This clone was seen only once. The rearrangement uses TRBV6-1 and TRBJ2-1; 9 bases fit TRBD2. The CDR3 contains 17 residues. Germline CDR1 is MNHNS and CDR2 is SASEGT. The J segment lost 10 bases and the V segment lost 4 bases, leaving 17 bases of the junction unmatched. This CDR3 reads CASSVPSLAGGRWEQFF. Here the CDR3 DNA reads TGTGCCAGCAGTGTCCCCTCACTGGCGGGGGGGCGCTGGGAGCAGTTCTTC.

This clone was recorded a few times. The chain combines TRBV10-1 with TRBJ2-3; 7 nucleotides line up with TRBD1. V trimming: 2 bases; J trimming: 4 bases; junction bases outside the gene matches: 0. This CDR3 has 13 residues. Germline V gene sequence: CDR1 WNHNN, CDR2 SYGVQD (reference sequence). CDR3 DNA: TGCGCCAGCAGTGAGCAGGGGGCAGATACGCAGTATTTT. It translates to CASSEQGADTQYF.

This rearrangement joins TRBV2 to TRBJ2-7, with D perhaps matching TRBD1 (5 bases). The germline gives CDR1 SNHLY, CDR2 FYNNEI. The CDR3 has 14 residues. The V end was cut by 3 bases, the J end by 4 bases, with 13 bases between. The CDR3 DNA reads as TGTGCCAGCAGTGATCAGGGCAGCCCTTACGAGCAGTACGTC. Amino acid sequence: CASSDQGSPYEQYV.

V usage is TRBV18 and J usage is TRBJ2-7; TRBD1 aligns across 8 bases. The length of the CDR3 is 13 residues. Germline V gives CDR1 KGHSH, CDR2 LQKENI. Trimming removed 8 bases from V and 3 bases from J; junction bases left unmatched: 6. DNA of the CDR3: TGTGCCAGCATGCCCGGACAGGGCTACGAGCAGTACGTC. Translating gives CASMPGQGYEQYV.

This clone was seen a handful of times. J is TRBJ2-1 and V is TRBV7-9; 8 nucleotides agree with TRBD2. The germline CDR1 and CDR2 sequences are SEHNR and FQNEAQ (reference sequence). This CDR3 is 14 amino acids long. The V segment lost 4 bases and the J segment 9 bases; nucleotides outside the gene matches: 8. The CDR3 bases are TGTGCCAGCAGCTCCCCGGGACTAGGGGGTGAGCAGTTCTTC. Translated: CASSSPGLGGEQFF.

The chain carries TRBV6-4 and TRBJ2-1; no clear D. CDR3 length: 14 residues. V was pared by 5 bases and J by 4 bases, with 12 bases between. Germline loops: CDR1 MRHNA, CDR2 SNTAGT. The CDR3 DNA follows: TGTGCCAGCAGTCCCGACATAAGATACAATGAGCAGTTCTTC. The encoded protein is CASSPDIRYNEQFF.

CDR3 amino acids: CASRLTGQGVAFNTGELFF. The CDR3 nucleotides are TGTGCAAGTCGCCTCACGGGACAGGGGGTAGCCTTTAACACCGGGGAGCTGTTTTTT. V and J are TRBV12-2 and TRBJ2-2; the D segment call TRBD1 is taken from the table without a DNA check. TRBV12-2 is described as a pseudogene. This CDR3 has 19 residues.

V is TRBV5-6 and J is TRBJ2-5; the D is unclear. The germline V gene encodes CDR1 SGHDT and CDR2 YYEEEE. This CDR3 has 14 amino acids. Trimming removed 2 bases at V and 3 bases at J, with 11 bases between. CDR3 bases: TGTGCCAGCAGCTTTGTCGGTGTTGAAGAGACCCAGTACTTC. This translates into CASSFVGVEETQYF. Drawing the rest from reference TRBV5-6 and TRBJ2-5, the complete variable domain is DAGVTQSPTHLIKTRGQQVTLRCSPKSGHDTVSWYQQALGQGPQFIFQYYEEEERQRGNFPDRFSGHQFPNYSSELNVNALLLGDSALYLCASSFVGVEETQYFGPGTRLLVL.

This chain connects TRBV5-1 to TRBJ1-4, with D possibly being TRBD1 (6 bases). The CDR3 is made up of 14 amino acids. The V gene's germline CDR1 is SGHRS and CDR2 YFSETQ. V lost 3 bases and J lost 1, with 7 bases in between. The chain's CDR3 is CASSSQGTNEKLFF. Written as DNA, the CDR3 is TGCGCCAGCAGCTCACAGGGAACTAATGAAAAACTGTTTTTT.

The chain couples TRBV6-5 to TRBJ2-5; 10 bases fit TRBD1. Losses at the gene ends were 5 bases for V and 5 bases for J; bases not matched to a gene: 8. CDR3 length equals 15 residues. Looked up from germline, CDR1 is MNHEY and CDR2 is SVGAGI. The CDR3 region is CASSTGQGLQETQYF. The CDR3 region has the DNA TGTGCCAGCAGTACGGGACAGGGGCTACAGGAGACCCAGTACTTC.

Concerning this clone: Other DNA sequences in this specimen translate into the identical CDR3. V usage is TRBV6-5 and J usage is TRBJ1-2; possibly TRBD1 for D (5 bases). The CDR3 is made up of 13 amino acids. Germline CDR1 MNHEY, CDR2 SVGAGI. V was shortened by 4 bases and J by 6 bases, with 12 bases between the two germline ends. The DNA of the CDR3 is TGTGCCAGCAGTTCAAACAGGATCAATGGCTACACCTTC. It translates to CASSSNRINGYTF.

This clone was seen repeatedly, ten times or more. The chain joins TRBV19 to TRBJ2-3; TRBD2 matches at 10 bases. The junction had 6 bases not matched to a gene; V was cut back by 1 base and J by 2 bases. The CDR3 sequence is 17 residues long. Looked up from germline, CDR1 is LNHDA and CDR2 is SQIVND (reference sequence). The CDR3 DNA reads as TGTGCCAGTAGTATAGGCCTAGCGGGGGCCTACACAGATACGCAGTATTTT. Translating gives CASSIGLAGAYTDTQYF.

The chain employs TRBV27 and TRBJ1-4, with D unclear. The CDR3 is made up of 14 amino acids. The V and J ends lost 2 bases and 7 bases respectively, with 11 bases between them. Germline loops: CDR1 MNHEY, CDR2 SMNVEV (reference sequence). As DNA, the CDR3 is TGTGCCAGCAGTTTAATCCGGGGAGGTGAAAAACTGTTTTTT. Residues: CASSLIRGGEKLFF.

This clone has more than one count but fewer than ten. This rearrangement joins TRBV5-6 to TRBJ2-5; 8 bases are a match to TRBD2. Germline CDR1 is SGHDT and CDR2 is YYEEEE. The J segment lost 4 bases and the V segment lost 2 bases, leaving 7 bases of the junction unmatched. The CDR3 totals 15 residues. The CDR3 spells CASSFERGGPETQYF. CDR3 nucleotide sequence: TGTGCCAGCAGCTTTGAACGGGGGGGCCCAGAGACCCAGTACTTC.

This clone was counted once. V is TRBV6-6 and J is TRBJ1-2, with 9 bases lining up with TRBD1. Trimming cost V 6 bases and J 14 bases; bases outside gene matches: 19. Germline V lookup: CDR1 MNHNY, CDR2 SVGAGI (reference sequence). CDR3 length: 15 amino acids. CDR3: CASRTPDRGSYMLTF. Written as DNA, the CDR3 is TGTGCCAGCAGGACCCCTGACAGGGGGAGTTATATGCTTACCTTC.

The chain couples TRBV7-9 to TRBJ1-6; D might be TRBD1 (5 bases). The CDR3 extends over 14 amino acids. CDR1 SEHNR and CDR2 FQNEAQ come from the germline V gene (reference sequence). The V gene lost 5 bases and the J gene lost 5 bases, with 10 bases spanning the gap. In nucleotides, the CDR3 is TGTGCCAGCAGCCTAGGACAAAATAATTCACCCCTCCACTTT. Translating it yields CASSLGQNNSPLHF.

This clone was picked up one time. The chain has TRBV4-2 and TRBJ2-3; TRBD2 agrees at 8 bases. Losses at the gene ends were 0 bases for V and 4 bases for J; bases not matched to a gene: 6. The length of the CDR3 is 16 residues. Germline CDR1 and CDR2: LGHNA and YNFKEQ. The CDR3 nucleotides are TGTGCCAGCAGCCAAGATCCGGGACTAGGGTCAGATACGCAGTATTTT. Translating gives CASSQDPGLGSDTQYF.

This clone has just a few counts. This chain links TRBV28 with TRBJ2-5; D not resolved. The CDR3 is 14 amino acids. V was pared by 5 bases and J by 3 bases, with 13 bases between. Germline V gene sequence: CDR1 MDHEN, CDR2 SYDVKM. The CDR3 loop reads CASSGSAHEETQYF. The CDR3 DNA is TGTGCCAGCAGTGGCAGCGCCCATGAAGAGACCCAGTACTTC.